This T cell receptor (beta chain) was retrieved from a study of spatial heterogeneity in lung cancer. TCRdb re-called the 5' RACE reads with MiXCR, one entry per CDR3 protein. This table holds approximately 38,000 distinct CDR3 sequences, approximately 5.5% found once. In its sample, this clonotype ranks as medium-sized (0.01 to 0.1%). Time point specified: sample taken at primary tumor resection. Whole RNA obtained from tumor, nontumor lung or frozen PBMC underwent sequencing without sorting. This CDR3 region has 13 residues. CDR1 is LGHNA, CDR2 YNFKEQ, per germline. V gave up 4 bases and J gave up 0 bases, with 6 bases separating them.

The TCR sequence derives from a male donor with early-stage non-small cell lung cancer. This chain links TRBV4-2 with TRBJ2-5; D gene unclear. The sequencing used PBMCs, collected at surgery. CDR3 DNA: TGTGCCAGCAGCCTGGGAAACCAAGAGACCCAGTACTTC. Encoded protein: CASSLGNQETQYF.